This paragraph reports one T cell receptor beta chain. Its antigen is not identified. The assay was immunoSEQ multiplex PCR, and TCRdb's table has in-frame clones only and misses some. The repertoire holds around 16,000 clones, with about 85% as singletons. Germline assignment: CDR1 LNHDA and CDR2 SQIVND (reference sequence). This CDR3 spans 15 amino acids. Trimming cost V 3 bases and J 6 bases; bases outside gene matches: 7. This entry comes from a study of lymphopenia after photon versus proton radiotherapy. The study's findings and limits: Oligoclonal CD8+ Temra expansion after nadir drove photon patients' diversity drop. Survival link was tested only in deceased patients; proton benefit remains a possibility.

This clonotype was obtained from a woman in her sixties with cholangiocarcinoma. Some clones in this sample may be carry-over from other donors' samples. This rearrangement joins TRBV19 to TRBJ2-3; 9 nucleotides line up with TRBD1. Specimen: peripheral blood, collected from a patient treated with proton-based radiotherapy. CDR3 in DNA: TGTGCCAGTAGTATCGGGGGACAGGGCCCCGATACGCAGTATTTT. Its translation is CASSIGGQGPDTQYF.